These T cell receptor beta chains were read from a single sample in a study of shared clonotypes between healthy human individuals. Sequenced by immunoSEQ multiplex PCR; TCRdb stores in-frame clones only, minus some. Of 2 million to 2.5 million clones in the sample, 95% were seen once. The sequenced material came from naive CD4+ T cells sorted from blood. Receptors originate from a man aged 18 to 35 in good health. Both conserved end residues are part of each CDR3. Each record gives: D gene, V gene, clone size, CDR3 length, J gene, CDR3 DNA, CDR3 protein. The D gene is left open where the match is weak. Some rows have no size entry. The others give once, few or many, or a class for an expanded clone.

d_gene: .
v_gene: TRBV30
abundance: .
len: 13
j_gene: TRBJ2-7
CDR3nt: TGTGCCTGGAGCCGGGACGCTGGGTACGAGCAGTACTTC
CDR3aa: CAWSRDAGYEQYF

d_gene: TRBD2
v_gene: TRBV11-3
abundance: .
len: 19
j_gene: TRBJ2-2
CDR3nt: TGTGCCAGCAGCTTACACACGGGACTAGCGGGAGGCGGCACCGGGGAGCTGTTTTTT
CDR3aa: CASSLHTGLAGGGTGELFF

d_gene: TRBD1
v_gene: TRBV5-1
abundance: .
len: 14
j_gene: TRBJ1-1
CDR3nt: TGCGCCAGCAGCTTAGGACAGGGCTGGACTGAAGCTTTCTTT
CDR3aa: CASSLGQGWTEAFF

d_gene: .
v_gene: TRBV12-2
abundance: .
len: 17
j_gene: TRBJ2-2
CDR3nt: TGTGCAAGTCGCTCTGACGGGGACAGGGTGTACACCGGGGAGCTGTTTTTT
CDR3aa: CASRSDGDRVYTGELFF

d_gene: .
v_gene: TRBV7-9
abundance: .
len: 14
j_gene: TRBJ2-7
CDR3nt: TGTGCCAGCAGCTTGGACGGGACTCTCGGGGAGCAGTACTTC
CDR3aa: CASSLDGTLGEQYF

d_gene: .
v_gene: TRBV2
abundance: .
len: 10
j_gene: TRBJ2-1
CDR3nt: TGTGCCAGCAGTGAAGGACAATGGTTCTTC
CDR3aa: CASSEGQWFF

d_gene: .
v_gene: TRBV28
abundance: .
len: 14
j_gene: TRBJ2-1
CDR3nt: TGTGCCAGCAAGTTCTTGTCTAACCCCGATGAGCAGTTCTTC
CDR3aa: CASKFLSNPDEQFF

d_gene: TRBD2
v_gene: TRBV19
abundance: .
len: 15
j_gene: TRBJ2-7
CDR3nt: TGTGCCAGTAGTAGCCTAGCGGGAGGGACCTACGAGCAGTACTTC
CDR3aa: CASSSLAGGTYEQYF

d_gene: .
v_gene: TRBV7-2
abundance: .
len: 15
j_gene: TRBJ1-3
CDR3nt: TGTGCCAGCAGCTTAAAAGGGACGCAAGGAAACACCATATATTTT
CDR3aa: CASSLKGTQGNTIYF

d_gene: .
v_gene: TRBV19
abundance: .
len: 14
j_gene: TRBJ1-2
CDR3nt: TGTGCCAGTAGTGTACAGGGAACTAACTATGGCTACACCTTC
CDR3aa: CASSVQGTNYGYTF

d_gene: TRBD2
v_gene: TRBV7-6
abundance: .
len: 17
j_gene: TRBJ2-5
CDR3nt: TGTGCCAGCAGCCTGGGACTAGCGGCATGGGGGCAAGAGACCCAGTACTTC
CDR3aa: CASSLGLAAWGQETQYF

d_gene: TRBD1
v_gene: TRBV19
abundance: .
len: 15
j_gene: TRBJ1-6
CDR3nt: TGTGCCAGTAGTTACTCAACAGGGGGAAATTCACCCCTCCACTTT
CDR3aa: CASSYSTGGNSPLHF

d_gene: .
v_gene: TRBV5-1
abundance: .
len: 14
j_gene: TRBJ2-1
CDR3nt: TGCGCCAGCAGCTTGGAGCAGGGGTTCGATGAGCAGTTCTTC
CDR3aa: CASSLEQGFDEQFF

d_gene: .
v_gene: TRBV7-2
abundance: .
len: 13
j_gene: TRBJ1-2
CDR3nt: TGTGCCAGCAGCCCCGGACACTTCTATGGCTACACCTTC
CDR3aa: CASSPGHFYGYTF

d_gene: TRBD2
v_gene: TRBV5-4
abundance: .
len: 17
j_gene: TRBJ2-1
CDR3nt: TGTGCCAGCAGCTTGGCTGGTGCTAGCGGGGGGCCCGATGAGCAGTTCTTC
CDR3aa: CASSLAGASGGPDEQFF

d_gene: .
v_gene: TRBV6-5
abundance: .
len: 13
j_gene: TRBJ2-4
CDR3nt: TGTGCCAGCACCCGGGGCTTCGGAAACATTCAGTACTTC
CDR3aa: CASTRGFGNIQYF

d_gene: .
v_gene: TRBV5-1
abundance: once
len: 13
j_gene: TRBJ1-1
CDR3nt: TGCGCCAGCAGCTTGCATGGCGGCACTGAAGCTTTCTTT
CDR3aa: CASSLHGGTEAFF

d_gene: .
v_gene: TRBV5-6
abundance: once
len: 15
j_gene: TRBJ1-2
CDR3nt: TGTGCCAGCAGCTTACAGGGTGCAGACCGATATGGCTACACCTTC
CDR3aa: CASSLQGADRYGYTF

d_gene: .
v_gene: TRBV5-1
abundance: .
len: 14
j_gene: TRBJ1-5
CDR3nt: TGCGCCAGCAGCTTGGGGGAGGTCAATCAGCCCCAGCATTTT
CDR3aa: CASSLGEVNQPQHF

d_gene: .
v_gene: TRBV28
abundance: .
len: 14
j_gene: TRBJ1-4
CDR3nt: TGTGCCAGCAGTCCTTGGGACTCCCCGCGGCAACTGTTTTTT
CDR3aa: CASSPWDSPRQLFF

d_gene: .
v_gene: TRBV7-2
abundance: .
len: 16
j_gene: TRBJ2-7
CDR3nt: TGTGCCAGCAGCTTAGTGAGCCAGGGGCGTCCCTACGAGCAGTACTTC
CDR3aa: CASSLVSQGRPYEQYF

d_gene: TRBD2
v_gene: TRBV7-3
abundance: .
len: 15
j_gene: TRBJ2-5
CDR3nt: TGTGCCAGCAGCTTCGCGGGGGGCGTCCAAGAGACCCAGTACTTC
CDR3aa: CASSFAGGVQETQYF

d_gene: .
v_gene: TRBV5-6
abundance: .
len: 13
j_gene: TRBJ2-1
CDR3nt: TGTGCCAGCAGCTTGATGGGAGCACATGAGCAGTTCTTC
CDR3aa: CASSLMGAHEQFF

d_gene: TRBD2
v_gene: TRBV30
abundance: .
len: 14
j_gene: TRBJ2-7
CDR3nt: TGTGCCTGGAGTGTACGAGCGGGAACTTACGAGCAGTACTTC
CDR3aa: CAWSVRAGTYEQYF

d_gene: TRBD2
v_gene: TRBV5-4
abundance: .
len: 15
j_gene: TRBJ2-3
CDR3nt: TGTGCCAGCAGTCCGACTAGCGGGGGGGCTTATACGCAGTATTTT
CDR3aa: CASSPTSGGAYTQYF

d_gene: .
v_gene: TRBV4-1
abundance: .
len: 17
j_gene: TRBJ1-6
CDR3nt: TGCGCCAGCAGCCAAGATCCGGACACAGCCTATAATTCACCCCTCCACTTT
CDR3aa: CASSQDPDTAYNSPLHF

d_gene: .
v_gene: TRBV11-2
abundance: .
len: 19
j_gene: TRBJ2-4
CDR3nt: TGTGCCAGCAGCTTAAGCTGGCGGGGCGAGGGGAGAACGAAAAACATTCAGTACTTC
CDR3aa: CASSLSWRGEGRTKNIQYF

d_gene: .
v_gene: TRBV19
abundance: .
len: 11
j_gene: TRBJ1-1
CDR3nt: TGTGCCAGTAGTATAAACACTGAAGCTTTCTTT
CDR3aa: CASSINTEAFF

d_gene: .
v_gene: TRBV29-1
abundance: .
len: 13
j_gene: TRBJ1-2
CDR3nt: TGCAGCGTTGAAAGGGGTGGCGTTAGGGGCTACACCTTC
CDR3aa: CSVERGGVRGYTF

d_gene: TRBD1
v_gene: TRBV18
abundance: .
len: 13
j_gene: TRBJ1-4
CDR3nt: TGTGCCAGCTCAGTCGGGACAGGAGAAAAACTGTTTTTT
CDR3aa: CASSVGTGEKLFF

d_gene: TRBD1
v_gene: TRBV6-6
abundance: .
len: 16
j_gene: TRBJ2-7
CDR3nt: TGTGCCAGCAGTTACTCCCCGGGACAGCGTGTTGTCGAGCAGTACTTC
CDR3aa: CASSYSPGQRVVEQYF

d_gene: .
v_gene: TRBV21-1
abundance: .
len: 13
j_gene: TRBJ1-1
CDR3nt: TGTGCCAGCAGCAAAACAGGATCTTGCGAAGCTTTCTTT
CDR3aa: CASSKTGSCEAFF

d_gene: .
v_gene: TRBV5-6
abundance: .
len: 12
j_gene: TRBJ1-4
CDR3nt: TGTGCCAGCAGCTTACTACATGAAAAACTGTTTTTT
CDR3aa: CASSLLHEKLFF

d_gene: .
v_gene: TRBV7-6
abundance: .
len: 15
j_gene: TRBJ2-1
CDR3nt: TGTGCCAGCAGCTTAGACCGGAGGGGGGCGAATGAGCAGTTCTTC
CDR3aa: CASSLDRRGANEQFF

d_gene: .
v_gene: TRBV18
abundance: .
len: 13
j_gene: TRBJ1-2
CDR3nt: TGTGCCAGCTCACCGGAGACCCAGTATGGCTACACCTTC
CDR3aa: CASSPETQYGYTF

d_gene: .
v_gene: TRBV27
abundance: .
len: 13
j_gene: TRBJ2-7
CDR3nt: TGTGCCAGCAGTTATGAGGGGCACTACGAGCAGTACTTC
CDR3aa: CASSYEGHYEQYF

d_gene: TRBD2
v_gene: TRBV5-1
abundance: .
len: 13
j_gene: TRBJ2-3
CDR3nt: TGCGCCAGCAGGGGCGTTAGCGGGGATACGCAGTATTTT
CDR3aa: CASRGVSGDTQYF

d_gene: .
v_gene: TRBV6-5
abundance: .
len: 15
j_gene: TRBJ2-7
CDR3nt: TGTGCCAGCAGCCCAGACTGGACAGATTTCTACGAGCAGTACTTC
CDR3aa: CASSPDWTDFYEQYF

d_gene: .
v_gene: TRBV2
abundance: .
len: 12
j_gene: TRBJ2-7
CDR3nt: TGTGCCAGCAGCGTGACAGGATACGAGCAGTACTTC
CDR3aa: CASSVTGYEQYF

d_gene: .
v_gene: TRBV7-9
abundance: .
len: 14
j_gene: TRBJ2-7
CDR3nt: TGTGCCAGCAGCTTAGAGGGGGGTTCCTACGAGCAGTACTTC
CDR3aa: CASSLEGGSYEQYF

d_gene: .
v_gene: TRBV18
abundance: .
len: 13
j_gene: TRBJ2-7
CDR3nt: TGTGCCAGCTCACCCGGGACGCCCTACGAGCAGTACTTC
CDR3aa: CASSPGTPYEQYF

d_gene: .
v_gene: TRBV5-1
abundance: once
len: 17
j_gene: TRBJ2-5
CDR3nt: TGCGCCAGCAGCTTGCATGTCGGACTCCCCGAGGGAGAGACCCAGTACTTC
CDR3aa: CASSLHVGLPEGETQYF

d_gene: .
v_gene: TRBV12-5
abundance: .
len: 18
j_gene: TRBJ1-4
CDR3nt: TGTGCTAGTGGTTTGGTACTTGAGACTTCTGAGACTAATGAAAAACTGTTTTTT
CDR3aa: CASGLVLETSETNEKLFF

d_gene: .
v_gene: TRBV2
abundance: .
len: 16
j_gene: TRBJ1-3
CDR3nt: TGTGCCTGTCACTCGGCGACAGGATTCTCTGGAAACACCATATATTTT
CDR3aa: CACHSATGFSGNTIYF

d_gene: TRBD2
v_gene: TRBV27
abundance: .
len: 15
j_gene: TRBJ2-3
CDR3nt: TGTGCCAGCAGTTTGAGCGGGAGGTTGACAGATACGCAGTATTTT
CDR3aa: CASSLSGRLTDTQYF

d_gene: .
v_gene: TRBV2
abundance: .
len: 13
j_gene: TRBJ2-2
CDR3nt: TGTGCCAGAACGAGGCAAAACACCGGGGAGCTGTTTTTT
CDR3aa: CARTRQNTGELFF

d_gene: TRBD1
v_gene: TRBV6-6
abundance: .
len: 14
j_gene: TRBJ2-7
CDR3nt: TGTGCCAGCAGGAGAGGGACAGGATCGCACGAGCAGTACTTC
CDR3aa: CASRRGTGSHEQYF

d_gene: .
v_gene: TRBV5-1
abundance: .
len: 14
j_gene: TRBJ1-2
CDR3nt: TGCGCCAGCAGCTTGATAGCAGTTTCCTATGGCTACACCTTC
CDR3aa: CASSLIAVSYGYTF

d_gene: .
v_gene: TRBV21-1
abundance: .
len: 17
j_gene: TRBJ2-7
CDR3nt: TGTGCCAGCAGCAAAAAGATAGGGACAGGGGGTATCTACGAGCAGTACTTC
CDR3aa: CASSKKIGTGGIYEQYF

d_gene: .
v_gene: TRBV4-2
abundance: .
len: 14
j_gene: TRBJ1-2
CDR3nt: TGTGCCAGCAGCCAACCGACGGACAACTATGGCTACACCTTC
CDR3aa: CASSQPTDNYGYTF